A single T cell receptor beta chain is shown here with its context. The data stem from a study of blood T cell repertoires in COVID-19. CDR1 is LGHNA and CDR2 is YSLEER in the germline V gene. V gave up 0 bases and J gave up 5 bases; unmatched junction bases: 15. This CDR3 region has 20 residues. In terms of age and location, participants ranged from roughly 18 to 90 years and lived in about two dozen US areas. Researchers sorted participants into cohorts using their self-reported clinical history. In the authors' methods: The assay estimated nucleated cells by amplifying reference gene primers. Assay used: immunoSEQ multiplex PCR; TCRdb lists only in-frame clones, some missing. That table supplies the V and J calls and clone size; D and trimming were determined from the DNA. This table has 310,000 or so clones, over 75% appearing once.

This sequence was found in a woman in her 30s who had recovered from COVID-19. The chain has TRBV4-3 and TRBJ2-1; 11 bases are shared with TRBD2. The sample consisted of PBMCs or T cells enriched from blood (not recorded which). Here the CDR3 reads CASSQDTGSGRARAHNEQFF. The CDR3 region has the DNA TGCGCCAGCAGCCAAGATACAGGTAGCGGGAGGGCGAGGGCGCACAATGAGCAGTTCTTC.